This note documents a single T cell receptor beta chain sequence. Its matching antigen is unknown. V gave up 10 bases and J gave up 4 bases; unmatched junction bases: 9. There are 14 residues in the CDR3. The germline V gene has CDR1 WSHSY and CDR2 SAAADI. The sample is drawn from a study of immune cell composition in non-small cell lung cancer. Study results and caveats: Tumour-associated clones >0.5% occurred in around 35% of adenocarcinomas, roughly 80% of squamous. Overall clonality, unlike maximal tumour-associated clone frequency, did not predict TIL reactivity. It was not proven that tumour-reactive clones equal dominant tumour-associated clones.

Profiling relied on immunoSEQ multiplex PCR, and the TCRdb table lists in-frame clones only, not all of them. The data hold 5,200 or so clones, with around nine tenths observed a single time. Normal lung sampling was at least 3 cm from the tumour, as distant as possible. Sequenced input: non-adjacent lung tissue. The V and J genes are TRBV10-2 and TRBJ2-7, with 11 positions matching TRBD2. The clonotype was recovered from a human donor with non-small cell lung cancer. Some clones in this sample may be carry-over from other donors' samples. In nucleotides, the CDR3 is TGCGCCATCGACCTCGGACTAGCGGGTTACGAGCAGTACTTC. This codes for CAIDLGLAGYEQYF.